This is a list of T cell receptor beta chains from one sample in a study of tissue T cells after allogeneic stem cell transplantation. Sequencing used immunoSEQ multiplex PCR; TCRdb keeps in-frame clones, though not all of them. The sample has approximately 6,300 clones; around three fifths are singletons. The material sequenced was duodenum tissue, taken at autopsy. These receptors were obtained from a woman aged 18 to 55 with breast cancer. CDR3s include the opening cysteine and the closing phenylalanine or tryptophan. A D gene is named only where the DNA matches it firmly. Clone size is stated in some rows and not others, as once, few, many or a class when expanded.

j_call clone_size d_call v_call cdr3_aa cdr3_nt
TRBJ2-7 NA NA TRBV19 CASSIEREHEQYF TGTGCCAGTAGTATAGAAAGGGAACACGAGCAGTACTTC
TRBJ1-1 NA NA TRBV30 CAWSPRRTEAFF TGTGCCTGGAGCCCCAGACGTACTGAAGCTTTCTTT
TRBJ1-4 NA NA TRBV7-2 CASSSAPNEKLFF TGTGCCAGCAGCTCCGCCCCTAATGAAAAACTGTTTTTT
TRBJ2-7 NA NA TRBV3-1/TRBV3-2 CASSHVGNEQYF TGTGCCAGCAGCCATGTGGGAAACGAGCAGTACTTC
TRBJ1-2 NA NA TRBV5-4 CASSLISLAGDGYTF TGTGCCAGCAGCTTAATTTCGCTAGCGGGGGATGGCTACACCTTC
TRBJ1-5 few NA TRBV7-8 CASSPQPQPQHF TGTGCCAGCAGCCCCCAGCCTCAGCCCCAGCATTTT
TRBJ1-2 NA NA TRBV2 CASSGQGYGYTF TGTGCCAGCAGTGGGCAGGGATATGGCTACACCTTC
TRBJ2-7 NA NA TRBV6-2/TRBV6-3 CASSYVGGNYEQYF TGTGCCAGCAGTTACGTCGGAGGAAACTACGAGCAGTACTTC
TRBJ1-5 NA TRBD1 TRBV7-3 CASSVDRDQPQHF TGTGCCAGCAGCGTAGACAGGGATCAGCCCCAGCATTTT
TRBJ2-1 NA NA TRBV12-3/TRBV12-4 CASSKGTNEQFF TGTGCCAGCAGTAAGGGGACCAATGAGCAGTTCTTC
TRBJ2-7 NA NA TRBV6-2/TRBV6-3 CASSYVSGSYEQYF TGTGCCAGCAGTTACGTTAGCGGCTCCTACGAGCAGTACTTC
TRBJ2-7 NA TRBD1 TRBV19 CATRRTGGSYEQYF TGTGCCACCCGCCGGACAGGGGGTTCCTACGAGCAGTACTTC
TRBJ1-5 NA NA TRBV2 CASSGDSNQPQHF TGTGCCAGCAGTGGGGACAGCAATCAGCCCCAGCATTTT
TRBJ2-2 NA TRBD2 TRBV5-1 CASSLRTSGISGELFF TGCGCCAGCAGCTTACGGACTAGCGGGATTTCCGGGGAGCTGTTTTTT
TRBJ1-2 NA NA TRBV12-3/TRBV12-4 CASSLGGNYGYTF TGTGCCAGCAGTTTAGGGGGCAACTATGGCTACACCTTC
TRBJ1-2 NA NA TRBV7-2 CASSLGRTAAYGYTF TGTGCCAGCAGCTTAGGGAGGACCGCAGCCTATGGCTACACCTTC
TRBJ1-3 NA TRBD1 TRBV5-6 CASSRGTGGYTIYF TGTGCCAGCAGTCGGGGGACAGGGGGATACACCATATATTTT
TRBJ2-1 NA NA TRBV7-2 CASTKAGYNEQFF TGTGCCAGCACCAAGGCGGGTTACAATGAGCAGTTCTTC
TRBJ1-1 NA TRBD1 TRBV19 CASSALDRAETENTEAFF TGTGCCAGTAGTGCCCTCGACAGGGCCGAAACCGAGAACACTGAAGCTTTCTTT
TRBJ2-6 NA NA TRBV2 CASSAALPGANVLTF TGTGCCAGCAGCGCAGCGCTTCCTGGGGCCAACGTCCTGACTTTC
TRBJ1-3 NA NA TRBV10-3 CAISDSSVGNTIYF TGTGCCATCAGTGATTCTTCGGTTGGAAACACCATATATTTT
TRBJ1-1 NA NA TRBV27 CASSLPTEAFF TGTGCCAGCAGTTTACCCACTGAAGCTTTCTTT
TRBJ2-5 once NA TRBV6-1 CASSEDTGFPGETQYF TGTGCCAGCAGTGAAGACACAGGGTTTCCGGGAGAGACCCAGTACTTC
TRBJ2-5 few TRBD2 TRBV6-5 CASSYGSGLGVETQYF TGTGCCAGCAGTTACGGTAGCGGACTAGGTGTAGAGACCCAGTACTTC
TRBJ1-1 NA NA TRBV7-2 CASRAVGGYTEAFF TGTGCCAGCAGGGCGGTAGGGGGTTACACTGAAGCTTTCTTT
TRBJ2-7 NA NA TRBV7-8 CASSLDGRYYEQYF TGTGCCAGCAGCTTAGATGGCAGGTACTACGAGCAGTACTTC
TRBJ2-2 NA TRBD2 TRBV6-7 CASSHLAGNTGELFF TGTGCCAGCAGTCATCTAGCGGGGAACACCGGGGAGCTGTTTTTT
TRBJ1-1 once NA TRBV2 CASRETGEAFF TGTGCCAGCAGGGAGACAGGTGAAGCTTTCTTT
TRBJ2-2 NA TRBD2 TRBV27 CASSLFDPAGVSGELFF TGTGCCAGCAGTTTATTTGATCCAGCGGGAGTCTCCGGGGAGCTGTTTTTT
TRBJ2-5 NA TRBD2 TRBV10-1 CASCFILGAGGYF TGCGCCAGCTGTTTTATATTGGGGGCGGGAGGGTACTTC
TRBJ2-2 few TRBD2 TRBV2 CATYPESSGGAGELFF TGTGCCACCTACCCTGAGTCTAGCGGGGGGGCCGGGGAGCTGTTTTTT
TRBJ2-5 NA NA TRBV3-1/TRBV3-2 CASSQVVGVQETQYF TGTGCCAGCAGCCAAGTCGTGGGGGTGCAAGAGACCCAGTACTTC
TRBJ2-1 once TRBD1 TRBV7-3 CASSKGQGTYNEQFF TGTGCCAGCAGCAAAGGACAGGGCACCTACAATGAGCAGTTCTTC
TRBJ2-1 NA NA TRBV5-1 CASSLAPDGTNEQFF TGCGCCAGCAGCTTGGCCCCGGACGGAACCAATGAGCAGTTCTTC
TRBJ1-4 NA NA TRBV3-1/TRBV3-2 CASSQGKHDEKLFF TGTGCCAGCAGCCAAGGTAAACACGATGAAAAACTGTTTTTT
TRBJ2-3 NA TRBD2 TRBV5-4 CASSSQLAGGTTTFTDTQYF TGTGCCAGCAGCTCCCAACTAGCGGGAGGGACAACCACTTTCACAGATACGCAGTATTTT
TRBJ2-1 NA NA TRBV5-5 CASSLALAGSNEQFF TGTGCCAGCAGCTTGGCACTAGCTGGGTCCAATGAGCAGTTCTTC
TRBJ1-5 NA NA TRBV19 CASSHTVDSNQPQHF TGTGCCAGTAGCCATACCGTAGATAGCAATCAGCCCCAGCATTTT
TRBJ2-1 NA TRBD2 TRBV12-5 CASGADSGGLDEQFF TGTGCTAGTGGCGCCGATAGCGGGGGGTTGGATGAGCAGTTCTTC
TRBJ1-3 medium-sized NA TRBV19 CASAFWQGSGNTIYF TGTGCCAGCGCTTTCTGGCAGGGCTCTGGAAACACCATATATTTT
TRBJ2-7 NA TRBD2 TRBV19 CASSDSSGDYEQYF TGTGCCAGTAGTGATTCTAGCGGGGACTACGAGCAGTACTTC
TRBJ1-1 NA NA TRBV6-5 CASSYPTAGTENEAFF TGTGCCAGCAGTTACCCGACGGCCGGGACGGAAAATGAAGCTTTCTTT